This T cell receptor beta chain is from a study of beta chain features in type 1 diabetes. Study-wide background: In all, around 110,000,000 sorted cells from all samples were analyzed.

Expressed TCRB transcripts were sequenced after all isolated RNA was converted to cDNA. Each sample of naive, central memory or regulatory T cells had, on average, roughly 3.6 million reads. Only in-frame clones appear in the TCRdb table, and some are missing; sequencing was by immunoSEQ multiplex PCR. The top ten hold around 0.022% of the sample, which has approximately 730,000 clones, around 15% seen once. Note on this clone: Antigen specificity is unknown.

Per donor, one heparinised blood draw averaged around 110 mL. Findings and limits, study-wide: Type 1 diabetes patients had TCRB CDR3s that were shorter (moderately but significantly so) in all four CD4+ subsets.

Germline-derived CDR1 and CDR2 are SGHDT and YYEEEE. The CDR3 is 13 residues long. V lost 1 base and J lost 4, with 8 bases in between. The TCR comes from a man in his late teens or twenties with type 1 diabetes. Sequenced input: naive CD4+ T cells from blood. The V and J genes are TRBV5-6 and TRBJ1-1, with D maybe TRBD1 (5 bases). The CDR3 region is CASSLPGTTEAFF. The CDR3, as DNA: TGTGCCAGCAGCTTGCCGGGGACCACTGAAGCTTTCTTT.